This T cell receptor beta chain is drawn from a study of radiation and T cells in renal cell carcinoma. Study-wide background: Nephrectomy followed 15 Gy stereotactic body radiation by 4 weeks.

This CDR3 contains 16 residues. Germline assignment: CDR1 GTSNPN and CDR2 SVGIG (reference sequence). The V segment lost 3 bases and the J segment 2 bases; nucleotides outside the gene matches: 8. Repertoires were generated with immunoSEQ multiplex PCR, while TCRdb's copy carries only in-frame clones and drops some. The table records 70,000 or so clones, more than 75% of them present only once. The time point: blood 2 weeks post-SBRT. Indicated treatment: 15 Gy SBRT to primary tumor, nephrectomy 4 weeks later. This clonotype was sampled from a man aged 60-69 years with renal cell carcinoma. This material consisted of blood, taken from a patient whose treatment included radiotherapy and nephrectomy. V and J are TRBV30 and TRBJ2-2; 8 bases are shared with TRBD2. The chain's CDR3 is CAWRGLVGANTGELFF. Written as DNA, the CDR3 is TGTGCCTGGAGGGGACTAGTGGGGGCAAACACCGGGGAGCTGTTTTTT.